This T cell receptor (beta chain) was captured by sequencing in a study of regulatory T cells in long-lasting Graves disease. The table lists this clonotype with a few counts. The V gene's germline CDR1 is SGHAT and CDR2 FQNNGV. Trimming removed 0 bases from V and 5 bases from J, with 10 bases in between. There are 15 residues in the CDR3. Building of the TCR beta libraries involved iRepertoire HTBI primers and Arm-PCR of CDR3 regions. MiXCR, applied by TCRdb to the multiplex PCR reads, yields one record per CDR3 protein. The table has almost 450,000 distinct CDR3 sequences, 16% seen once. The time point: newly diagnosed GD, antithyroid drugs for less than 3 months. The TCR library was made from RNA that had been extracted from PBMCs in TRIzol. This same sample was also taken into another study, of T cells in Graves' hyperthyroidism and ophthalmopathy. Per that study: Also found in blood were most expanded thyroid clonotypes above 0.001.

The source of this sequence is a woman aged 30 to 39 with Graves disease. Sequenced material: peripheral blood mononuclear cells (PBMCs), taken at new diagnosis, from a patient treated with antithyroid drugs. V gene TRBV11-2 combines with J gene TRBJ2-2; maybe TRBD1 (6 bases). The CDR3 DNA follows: TGTGCCAGCAGCTTAGAGGACAGACCGACCGGGGAGCTGTTTTTT. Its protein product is CASSLEDRPTGELFF.